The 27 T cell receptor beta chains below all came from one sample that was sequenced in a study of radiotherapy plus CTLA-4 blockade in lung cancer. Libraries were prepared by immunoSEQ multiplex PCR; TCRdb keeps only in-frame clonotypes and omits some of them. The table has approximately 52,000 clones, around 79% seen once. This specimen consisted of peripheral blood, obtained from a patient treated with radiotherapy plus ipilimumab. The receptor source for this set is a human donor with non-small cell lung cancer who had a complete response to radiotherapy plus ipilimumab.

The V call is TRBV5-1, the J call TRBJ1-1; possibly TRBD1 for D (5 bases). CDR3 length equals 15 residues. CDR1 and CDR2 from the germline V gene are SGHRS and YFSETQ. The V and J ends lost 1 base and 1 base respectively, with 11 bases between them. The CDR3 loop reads CASSLLGGSNTEAFF. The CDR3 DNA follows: TGCGCCAGCAGCTTGCTCGGGGGATCGAACACTGAAGCTTTCTTT.

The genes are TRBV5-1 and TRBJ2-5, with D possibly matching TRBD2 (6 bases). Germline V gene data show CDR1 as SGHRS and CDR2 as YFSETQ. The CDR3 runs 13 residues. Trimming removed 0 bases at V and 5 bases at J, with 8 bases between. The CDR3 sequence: CASSLARGETQYF. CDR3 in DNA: TGCGCCAGCAGCTTGGCCCGGGGGGAGACCCAGTACTTC. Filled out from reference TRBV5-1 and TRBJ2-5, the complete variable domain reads KAGVTQTPRYLIKTRGQQVTLSCSPISGHRSVSWYQQTPGQGLQFLFEYFSETQRNKGNFPGRFSGRQFSNSRSEMNVSTLELGDSALYLCASSLARGETQYFGPGTRLLVL.

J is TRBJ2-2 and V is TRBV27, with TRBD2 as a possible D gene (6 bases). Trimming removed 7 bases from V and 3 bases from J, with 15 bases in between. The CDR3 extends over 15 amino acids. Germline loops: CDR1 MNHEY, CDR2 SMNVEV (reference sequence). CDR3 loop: CASTGSGFDTGELFF. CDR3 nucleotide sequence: TGTGCCAGCACCGGTAGCGGTTTCGACACCGGGGAGCTGTTTTTT.

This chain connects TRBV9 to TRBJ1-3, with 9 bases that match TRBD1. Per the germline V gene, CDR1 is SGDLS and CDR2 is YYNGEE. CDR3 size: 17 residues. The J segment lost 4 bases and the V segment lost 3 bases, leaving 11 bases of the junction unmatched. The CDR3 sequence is CASSGTLQGAFGNTIYF. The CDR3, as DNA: TGTGCCAGCAGCGGGACCTTACAGGGGGCGTTCGGAAACACCATATATTTT. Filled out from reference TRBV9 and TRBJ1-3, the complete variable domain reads DSGVTQTPKHLITATGQRVTLRCSPRSGDLSVYWYQQSLDQGLQFLIQYYNGEERAKGNILERFSAQQFPDLHSELNLSSLELGDSALYFCASSGTLQGAFGNTIYFGEGSWLTVV.

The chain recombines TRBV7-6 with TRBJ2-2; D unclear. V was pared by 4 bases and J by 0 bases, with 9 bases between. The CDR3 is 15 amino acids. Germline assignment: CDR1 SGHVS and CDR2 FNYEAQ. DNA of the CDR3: TGTGCCAGCAGCTCAGGTCTGGCGAACACCGGGGAGCTGTTTTTT. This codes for CASSSGLANTGELFF.

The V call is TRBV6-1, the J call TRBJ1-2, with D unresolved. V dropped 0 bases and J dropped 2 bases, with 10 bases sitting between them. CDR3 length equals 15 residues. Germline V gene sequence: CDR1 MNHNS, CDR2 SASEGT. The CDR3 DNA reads TGTGCCAGCAGTGAAGCGCTCGGAGGAAACTATGGCTACACCTTC. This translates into CASSEALGGNYGYTF.

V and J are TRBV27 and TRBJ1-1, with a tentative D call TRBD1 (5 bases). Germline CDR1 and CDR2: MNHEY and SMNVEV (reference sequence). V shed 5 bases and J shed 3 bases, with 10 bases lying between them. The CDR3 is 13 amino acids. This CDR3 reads CASSVTEDTEAFF. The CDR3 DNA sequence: TGTGCCAGCAGTGTGACAGAGGACACTGAAGCTTTCTTT.

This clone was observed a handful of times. The CDR3: CASSRVPGQGWNTEAFF. CDR3 bases: TGTGCCAGCAGCCGAGTCCCGGGACAGGGTTGGAACACTGAAGCTTTCTTT. The chain joins TRBV11-2 to TRBJ1-1, with TRBD1 matching over 9 bases. With V trimmed by 5 bases and J by 1 base, 11 bases remained unmatched. This CDR3 comprises 17 residues. Germline assignment: CDR1 SGHAT and CDR2 FQNNGV.

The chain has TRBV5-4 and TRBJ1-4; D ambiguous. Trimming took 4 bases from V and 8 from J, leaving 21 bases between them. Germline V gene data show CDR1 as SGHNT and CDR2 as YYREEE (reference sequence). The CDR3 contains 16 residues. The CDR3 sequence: CASSPNRGLHGEKLFF. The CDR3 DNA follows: TGTGCCAGCAGCCCGAATCGCGGGCTACATGGAGAAAAACTGTTTTTT.

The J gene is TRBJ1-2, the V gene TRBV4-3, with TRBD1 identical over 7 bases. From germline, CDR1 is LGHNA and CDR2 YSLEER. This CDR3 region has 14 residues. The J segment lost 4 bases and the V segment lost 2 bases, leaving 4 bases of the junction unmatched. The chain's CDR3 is CASSQTGATYGYTF. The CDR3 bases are TGCGCCAGCAGCCAAACAGGGGCCACCTATGGCTACACCTTC.

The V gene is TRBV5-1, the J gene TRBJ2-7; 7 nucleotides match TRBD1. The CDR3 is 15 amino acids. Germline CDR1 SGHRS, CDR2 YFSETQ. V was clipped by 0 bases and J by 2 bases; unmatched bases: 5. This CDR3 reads CASSLGTGSAYEQYF. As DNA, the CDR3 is TGCGCCAGCAGCTTGGGGACAGGTTCGGCCTACGAGCAGTACTTC.

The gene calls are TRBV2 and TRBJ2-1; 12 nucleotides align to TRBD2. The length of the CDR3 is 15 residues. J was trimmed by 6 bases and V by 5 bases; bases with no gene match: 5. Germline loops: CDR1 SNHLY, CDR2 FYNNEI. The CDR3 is CASSPTTSGSNEQFF. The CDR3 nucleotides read TGTGCCAGCAGTCCAACGACTAGCGGGAGCAATGAGCAGTTCTTC.

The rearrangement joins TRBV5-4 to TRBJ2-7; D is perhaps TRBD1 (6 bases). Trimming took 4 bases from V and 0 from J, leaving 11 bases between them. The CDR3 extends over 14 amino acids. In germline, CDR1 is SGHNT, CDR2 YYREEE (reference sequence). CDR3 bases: TGTGCCAGCAGCCCCGTACAGGGCTCCTACGAGCAGTACTTC. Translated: CASSPVQGSYEQYF.

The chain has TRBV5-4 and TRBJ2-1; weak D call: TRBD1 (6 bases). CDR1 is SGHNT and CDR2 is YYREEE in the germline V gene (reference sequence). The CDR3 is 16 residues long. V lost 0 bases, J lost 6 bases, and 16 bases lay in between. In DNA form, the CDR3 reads TGTGCCAGCAGCTTGGGTACAGGGCCCCGTCGCAATGAGCAGTTCTTC. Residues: CASSLGTGPRRNEQFF.

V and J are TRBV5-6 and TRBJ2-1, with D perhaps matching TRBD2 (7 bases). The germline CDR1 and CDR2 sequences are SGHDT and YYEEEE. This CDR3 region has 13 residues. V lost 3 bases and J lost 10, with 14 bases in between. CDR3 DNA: TGTGCCAGCAGCTCCCGGGGGGCGGGGGAGCAGTTCTTC. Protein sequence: CASSSRGAGEQFF.

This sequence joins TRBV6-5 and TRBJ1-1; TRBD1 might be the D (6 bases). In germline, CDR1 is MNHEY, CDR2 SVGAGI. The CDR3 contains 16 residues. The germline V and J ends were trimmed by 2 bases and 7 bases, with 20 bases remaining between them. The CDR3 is CASSYSGAGVKFEAFF. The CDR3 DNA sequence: TGTGCCAGCAGTTACAGCGGGGCAGGGGTAAAATTTGAAGCTTTCTTT.

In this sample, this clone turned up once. CDR3 loop: CASRGASYEQYF. CDR3 coding DNA: TGTGCCAGCCGCGGGGCTTCCTACGAGCAGTACTTC. The J gene is TRBJ2-7, the V gene TRBV6-5; D may be TRBD2 (6 bases). Germline V gene data show CDR1 as MNHEY and CDR2 as SVGAGI. Trimming removed 8 bases from V and 1 base from J, with 9 bases in between. CDR3 size: 12 residues.

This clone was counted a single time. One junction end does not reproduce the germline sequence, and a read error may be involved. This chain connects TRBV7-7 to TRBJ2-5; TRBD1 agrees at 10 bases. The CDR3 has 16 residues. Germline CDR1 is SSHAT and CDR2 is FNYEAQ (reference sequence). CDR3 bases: TGTGCTAGCAGCCGGACAGGGGGAGCCCCAGGGGAGACCCAGTACTTC. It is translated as CASSRTGGAPGETQYF.

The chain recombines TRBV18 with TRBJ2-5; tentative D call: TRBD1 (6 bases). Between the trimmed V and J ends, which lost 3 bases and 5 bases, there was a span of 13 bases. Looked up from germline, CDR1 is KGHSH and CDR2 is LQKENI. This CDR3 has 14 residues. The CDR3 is CASSPSGQWETQYF. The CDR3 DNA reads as TGTGCCAGCTCACCCTCCGGACAGTGGGAGACCCAGTACTTC. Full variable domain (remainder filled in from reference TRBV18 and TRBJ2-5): NAGVMQNPRHLVRRRGQEARLRCSPMKGHSHVYWYRQLPEEGLKFMVYLQKENIIDESGMPKERFSAEFPKEGPSILRIQQVVRGDSAAYFCASSPSGQWETQYFGPGTRLLVL.

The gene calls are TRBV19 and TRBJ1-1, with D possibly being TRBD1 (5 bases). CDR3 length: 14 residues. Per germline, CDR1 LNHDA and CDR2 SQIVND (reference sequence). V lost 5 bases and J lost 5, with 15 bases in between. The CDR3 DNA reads TGTGCCAGTAGTGGGCCCTCAGGGCATACTGAAGCTTTCTTT. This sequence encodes CASSGPSGHTEAFF.

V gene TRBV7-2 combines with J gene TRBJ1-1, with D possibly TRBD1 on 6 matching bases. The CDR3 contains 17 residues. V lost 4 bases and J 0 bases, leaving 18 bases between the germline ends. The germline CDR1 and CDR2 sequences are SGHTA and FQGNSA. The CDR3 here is CASSWLAGVFVNTEAFF. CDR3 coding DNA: TGTGCCAGCAGCTGGCTGGCAGGGGTTTTTGTGAACACTGAAGCTTTCTTT.

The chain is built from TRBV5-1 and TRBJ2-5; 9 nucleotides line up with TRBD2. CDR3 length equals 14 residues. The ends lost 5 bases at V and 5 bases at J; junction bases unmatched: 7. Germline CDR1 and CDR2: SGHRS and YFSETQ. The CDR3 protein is CASRASGDRETQYF. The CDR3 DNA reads TGCGCCAGCAGGGCTAGCGGGGACCGGGAGACCCAGTACTTC. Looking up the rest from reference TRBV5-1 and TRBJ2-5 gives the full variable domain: KAGVTQTPRYLIKTRGQQVTLSCSPISGHRSVSWYQQTPGQGLQFLFEYFSETQRNKGNFPGRFSGRQFSNSRSEMNVSTLELGDSALYLCASRASGDRETQYFGPGTRLLVL.

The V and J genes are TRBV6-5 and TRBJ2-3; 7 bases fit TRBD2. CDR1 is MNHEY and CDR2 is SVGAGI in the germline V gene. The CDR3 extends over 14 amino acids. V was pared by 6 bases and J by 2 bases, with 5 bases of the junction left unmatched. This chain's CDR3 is CASRTGTNTDTQYF. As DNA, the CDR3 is TGTGCCAGCAGAACCGGGACTAACACAGATACGCAGTATTTT.

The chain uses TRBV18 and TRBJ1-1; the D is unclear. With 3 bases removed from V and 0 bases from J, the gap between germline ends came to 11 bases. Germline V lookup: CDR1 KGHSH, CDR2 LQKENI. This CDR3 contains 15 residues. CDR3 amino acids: CASSPRSGVNTEAFF. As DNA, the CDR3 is TGTGCCAGCTCACCCCGATCGGGAGTGAACACTGAAGCTTTCTTT.

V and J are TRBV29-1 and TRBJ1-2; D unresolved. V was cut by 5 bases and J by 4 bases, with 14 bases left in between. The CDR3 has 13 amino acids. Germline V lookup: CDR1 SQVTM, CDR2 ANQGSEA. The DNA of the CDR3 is TGCAGCGTTTTGAGAGGGCTGGGCTATGGCTACACCTTC. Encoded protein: CSVLRGLGYGYTF.

The CDR3 DNA reads TGTGCCAGCAGCTTCGGGATTTCCGGTGGCTACACCTTC. The encoded protein is CASSFGISGGYTF. The chain carries TRBV7-2 and TRBJ1-2; D not resolved. The CDR3 is made up of 13 amino acids. CDR1 is SGHTA and CDR2 is FQGNSA in the germline V gene. Trimming pared 3 bases from V and 7 bases from J, leaving 12 bases between.

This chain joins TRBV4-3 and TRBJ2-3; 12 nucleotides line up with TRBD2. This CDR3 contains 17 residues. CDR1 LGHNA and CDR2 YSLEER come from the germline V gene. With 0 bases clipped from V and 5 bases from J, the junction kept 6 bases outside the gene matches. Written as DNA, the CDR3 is TGCGCCAGCAGCCAAGATCTAGCGGGAGGGCCTGGAGATACGCAGTATTTT. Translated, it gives CASSQDLAGGPGDTQYF.